This T cell receptor beta chain was sequenced in a study of blood T cell repertoires in COVID-19. TCRdb's table, derived via immunoSEQ multiplex PCR, lists solely in-frame clones and lacks some. This table holds more than 300,000 clones, about nine tenths found once. Cohort 3 donors counted as recovered after two negative PCRs, clearance, or resolved symptoms. V was pared by 0 bases and J by 5 bases, with 10 bases between. Germline CDR1 reads SGHTA; CDR2 reads FQGNSA. The CDR3 covers 14 residues. The source material was PBMCs or T cells enriched from blood (not recorded which). This TCR was recovered from a man between 25 and 39 years old who had recovered from COVID-19. The chain recombines TRBV7-2 with TRBJ2-5, with D perhaps matching TRBD2 (6 bases). The CDR3: CASSLAEGLETQYF. CDR3 DNA sequence: TGTGCCAGCAGCTTAGCGGAGGGTCTGGAGACCCAGTACTTC.